The T cell receptor (beta chain) described here comes from a study of blood T cell repertoires in COVID-19. At the level of the study: Acute and convalescent COVID-19 samples came from the United States, Italy and Spain.

Produced via immunoSEQ multiplex PCR; TCRdb's table is partial and in-frame only. Among roughly 210,000 clones listed, about 85% were seen once. V lost 8 bases and J lost 3; bases outside the gene matches: 7. CDR1 LNHDA and CDR2 SQIVND come from the germline V gene (reference sequence). This CDR3 spans 13 amino acids. This clonotype was sampled from a woman of 80 years or more with COVID-19, enrolled during active disease. The gene calls are TRBV19 and TRBJ2-7, with TRBD1 identical over 7 bases. Sequenced sample: peripheral blood. The CDR3 spells CASRRQGNYEQYF. Written as DNA, the CDR3 is TGTGCCAGTCGGCGACAGGGAAACTACGAGCAGTACTTC.